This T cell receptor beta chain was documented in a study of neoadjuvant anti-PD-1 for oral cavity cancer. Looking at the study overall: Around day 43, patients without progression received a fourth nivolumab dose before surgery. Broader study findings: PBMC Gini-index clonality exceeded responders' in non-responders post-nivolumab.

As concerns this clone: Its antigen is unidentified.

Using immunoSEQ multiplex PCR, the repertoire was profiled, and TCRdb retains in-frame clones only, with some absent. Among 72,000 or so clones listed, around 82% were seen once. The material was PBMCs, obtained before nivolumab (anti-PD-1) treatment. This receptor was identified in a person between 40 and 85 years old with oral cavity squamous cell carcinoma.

This CDR3 is CASSQVPDYGYTF. CDR3 bases: TGCGCCAGCAGCCAAGTCCCAGATTATGGCTACACCTTC. This chain links TRBV4-1 with TRBJ1-2; D gene uncertain. Germline V gene data show CDR1 as MGHRA and CDR2 as YSYEKL. This CDR3 has 13 amino acids. V lost 1 base and J 5 bases, leaving 8 bases between the germline ends.